The following is a T cell receptor (beta chain) sequence with its context. From germline, CDR1 is SGHNT and CDR2 YENEEA. The CDR3 consists of 14 residues. UMIs accompanied the 5'RACE template switching by which TCR beta cDNA was made. TCRdb reanalyzed the 5' RACE reads, giving one entry per CDR3 protein sequence and no DNA. The sample holds about half a million distinct CDR3 sequences. This sample was taken from a study of T cells expressing NK-cell markers. Study overall: Among the eight sequenced donors, seven tested HCMV-seropositive and one tested seronegative.

This TCR derives from a woman between 45 and 60 years old in good health. The V and J genes are TRBV11-3 and TRBJ1-2; without DNA, the TCRdb call of TRBD1 cannot be checked. The sample taken for sequencing was blood T cells: a sorted CD56 or NKG2C T cell subset, CD4+ or CD8+ T cells, or bulk PBMC T cells (not recorded which). The CDR3 sequence is CASSLIPGEYGYTF. Full variable domain (rest looked up from reference TRBV11-3 and TRBJ1-2): EAGVVQSPRYKIIEKKQPVAFWCNPISGHNTLYWYLQNLGQGPELLIRYENEEAVDDSQLPKDRFSAERLKGVDSTLKIQPAELGDSAVYLCASSLIPGEYGYTFGSGTRLTVV.